This section outlines one T cell receptor beta chain sequence together with its context. Its target is not known. Reverse transcription of all isolated RNA meant that expressed TCRB transcripts were sequenced. TCRdb's copy holds only in-frame clones and misses some; the assay was immunoSEQ multiplex PCR. The sample comprises a few hundred thousand clones, over 11% of which are singletons, and roughly 0.018% rests with the top ten. The data derive from a study of beta chain features in type 1 diabetes. Findings of the study overall: Significant though moderate, a shortening of TCRB CDR3s appeared in all four CD4+ subsets of Type 1 diabetes patients.

CDR3 length: 15 residues. Germline CDR1 is MGHRA and CDR2 is YSYEKL. V was pared by 3 bases and J by 4 bases, with 8 bases of the junction left unmatched. The chain combines TRBV4-1 with TRBJ1-1; 7 bases line up with TRBD1. The sample was naive CD4+ T cells from blood. This sequence originates from a man aged 25-45 years with type 1 diabetes. The CDR3 bases are TGCGCCAGCAGCCAGGACCTCGACAGGGCCACTGAAGCTTTCTTT. It translates to CASSQDLDRATEAFF.